Listed below are T cell receptor beta chains from one sample, sequenced in a study of T-cell memory formation after mild COVID-19. Each CDR3 protein gets one entry after TCRdb re-called the 5' RACE reads with MiXCR. The sample includes approximately 290,000 distinct CDR3 sequences, 7.5% to 9.5% of them seen just once. Source material: PBMCs or a T cell subset sorted from them (not recorded which). The receptors were gathered from a young man who had mild COVID-19 (a few samples of this study predate the infection). Cell type and time point are not known. The CDR3 runs from the conserved cysteine through the conserved F or W. D genes are given only for firm matches. Rows may omit the clone size; those that give it use once, few, many or a size class.

D gene,clone size,V gene,J gene,CDR3 protein,CDR3 DNA
.,.,TRBV7-8,TRBJ1-5,CASSLGWSGRRQPQHF,TGTGCCAGCAGCTTAGGGTGGTCAGGCCGTCGTCAGCCCCAGCATTTT
.,few,TRBV5-4,TRBJ2-4,CASSEGHPSGNIQYF,TGTGCCAGCAGCGAGGGACATCCCTCGGGAAACATTCAGTACTTC
TRBD2,many,TRBV5-1,TRBJ2-2,CASSLVPVGGAGELFF,TGCGCCAGCAGCTTGGTCCCCGTGGGAGGGGCCGGGGAGCTGTTTTTT
TRBD2,few,TRBV20-1,TRBJ2-2,CSARPAGGLNTGELFF,TGCAGTGCTAGACCAGCGGGGGGTCTGAACACCGGGGAGCTGTTTTTT
.,.,TRBV27,TRBJ2-3,CASAMGGSTDTQYF,TGTGCTTCAGCTATGGGGGGATCCACAGATACGCAGTATTTT
.,few,TRBV5-1,TRBJ2-4,CASSLDTIAKNIQYF,TGCGCCAGCAGCTTGGACACCATAGCCAAAAACATTCAGTACTTC
.,.,TRBV27,TRBJ1-6,CASSLPGISPLHF,TGTGCCAGCAGTTTACCGGGGATTTCACCCCTCCACTTT
.,many,TRBV11-1,TRBJ1-2,CASSYSGFYGYTF,TGTGCCAGCAGCTACTCAGGGTTCTATGGCTACACCTTC
.,few,TRBV4-1,TRBJ2-7,CASSQVATDGTYEQYF,TGCGCCAGCAGCCAAGTTGCTACCGACGGTACCTACGAGCAGTACTTC
.,many,TRBV4-1,TRBJ2-2,CASSQDPGELFF,TGCGCCAGCAGCCAAGATCCTGGGGAGCTGTTTTTT
TRBD2,.,TRBV7-9,TRBJ2-5,CASSPQGTRGTQYF,TGTGCCAGCAGCCCCCAAGGGACTAGAGGGACCCAGTACTTC
TRBD1,.,TRBV4-3,TRBJ1-2,CASSHSTGSGGYTF,TGCGCCAGCAGCCACTCGACAGGGTCGGGGGGCTACACCTTC
TRBD1,.,TRBV6-1,TRBJ2-5,CASRGTGLETQYF,TGTGCCAGCAGGGGGACAGGGTTGGAGACCCAGTACTTC
TRBD1,.,TRBV3-1,TRBJ1-3,CASSHGQGAGGNTIYF,TGTGCCAGCAGCCACGGACAGGGGGCGGGTGGAAACACCATATATTTT
.,.,TRBV28,TRBJ2-1,CASSPNGRGYNEQFF,TGTGCCAGCAGTCCGAACGGGCGGGGCTACAATGAGCAGTTCTTC
.,few,TRBV12-5,TRBJ2-1,CASREGSHNEQFF,TGTGCTAGTAGAGAGGGGAGCCACAATGAGCAGTTCTTC
.,few,TRBV6-5,TRBJ2-7,CASSYSGVDPSSYEQYF,TGTGCCAGCAGTTACTCGGGGGTGGACCCGAGCTCCTACGAGCAGTACTTC
.,.,TRBV5-4,TRBJ1-5,CASSLPDQPQHF,TGTGCCAGCAGCCTCCCTGATCAGCCCCAGCATTTT
TRBD1,many,TRBV7-9,TRBJ2-7,CASSRGQGGDLYEQYF,TGTGCCAGCAGCCGGGGACAGGGGGGAGACCTTTACGAGCAGTACTTC
.,.,TRBV6-2/TRBV6-3,TRBJ2-6,CASSRDGYSGANVLTF,TGTGCCAGCAGTCGGGACGGATACTCTGGGGCCAACGTCCTGACTTTC
.,.,TRBV12-3/TRBV12-4,TRBJ2-1,CASTNRGGEQFF,TGTGCCAGCACAAATAGGGGCGGTGAGCAGTTCTTC
TRBD1,many,TRBV12-3/TRBV12-4,TRBJ2-5,CASSLDRGRETQYF,TGTGCCAGCAGTTTAGACAGGGGGCGAGAGACCCAGTACTTC
.,few,TRBV19,TRBJ2-1,CASTTNRVGYNEQFF,TGTGCCAGTACGACGAACAGGGTGGGCTACAATGAGCAGTTCTTC
.,.,TRBV10-2,TRBJ1-4,CATTRGGTNEKLFF,TGCGCCACAACCCGGGGAGGGACTAATGAAAAACTGTTTTTT
.,.,TRBV27,TRBJ2-2,CASSTQMTANTGELFF,TGTGCCAGCAGCACACAGATGACCGCGAACACCGGGGAGCTGTTTTTT
.,many,TRBV7-9,TRBJ2-2,CASNQANTGELFF,TGTGCCAGCAACCAGGCGAACACCGGGGAGCTGTTTTTT
TRBD1,.,TRBV5-1,TRBJ1-1,CASKPGGNTEAFF,TGCGCCAGCAAGCCAGGGGGGAACACTGAAGCTTTCTTT
.,.,TRBV20-1,TRBJ1-5,CSALSRDSNQPQHF,TGCAGTGCCTTGAGCAGGGATAGCAATCAGCCCCAGCATTTT
TRBD1,.,TRBV6-6,TRBJ1-1,CASSRRQGPGGTEAFF,TGTGCCAGCAGTAGGCGACAGGGTCCGGGCGGCACTGAAGCTTTCTTT
.,.,TRBV15,TRBJ2-2,CATSTTVGTENTGELFF,TGTGCCACCAGCACAACTGTCGGGACGGAGAACACCGGGGAGCTGTTTTTT
.,many,TRBV4-1,TRBJ1-3,CASSQDGNSGNTIYF,TGCGCCAGCAGCCAAGATGGGAACTCTGGAAACACCATATATTTT
.,.,TRBV29-1,TRBJ1-2,CSVEGPGQGWGYTF,TGCAGCGTTGAGGGCCCTGGGCAGGGCTGGGGCTACACCTTC
TRBD2,.,TRBV24-1,TRBJ2-3,CATSDLGLAGADTQYF,TGTGCCACCAGTGATTTGGGACTAGCGGGGGCGGATACGCAGTATTTT
TRBD2,few,TRBV2,TRBJ2-3,CASTKVGTSEIDTQYF,TGTGCCAGCACCAAAGTGGGGACTAGCGAGATAGATACGCAGTATTTT
.,many,TRBV12-3/TRBV12-4,TRBJ1-5,CASSKQDSLQHF,TGTGCCAGCAGTAAACAGGACAGCCTTCAGCATTTT